This TCR beta chain originates from a study of blood T cell repertoires in COVID-19. On the study more broadly: Collection of acute and convalescent COVID-19 samples took place in the United States, Italy and Spain.

The CDR3 contains 15 residues. Germline CDR1 and CDR2: DFQATT and SNEGSKA (reference sequence). The trim removed 5 bases at V and 3 bases at J, leaving 7 bases unmatched. This clone was seen a single time. Generated by immunoSEQ multiplex PCR, the TCRdb table keeps only in-frame clones and is missing some. The table shows 150,000 or so clones, with 85% to 95% occurring only once. The chain carries TRBV20-1 and TRBJ1-2, with 12 bases aligning to TRBD1. The sequence came from a woman in her fifties or sixties with COVID-19, enrolled during active disease. The sequenced sample consisted of peripheral blood. The CDR3 DNA is TGCAGTGCTCGTGGGACAGGGGGCGCGTACTATGGCTACACCTTC. Amino acids: CSARGTGGAYYGYTF.